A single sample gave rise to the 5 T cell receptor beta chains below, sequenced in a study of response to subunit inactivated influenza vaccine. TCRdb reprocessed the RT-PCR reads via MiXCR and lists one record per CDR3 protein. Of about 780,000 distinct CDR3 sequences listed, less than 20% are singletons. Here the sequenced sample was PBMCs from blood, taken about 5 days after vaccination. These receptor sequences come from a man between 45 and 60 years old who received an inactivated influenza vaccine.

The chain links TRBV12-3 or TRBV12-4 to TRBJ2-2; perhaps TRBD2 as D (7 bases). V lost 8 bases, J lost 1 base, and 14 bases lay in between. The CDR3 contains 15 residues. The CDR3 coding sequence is TGTGCCAGCCGGGGGGCTCAGCTGAACACCGGGGAGCTGTTTTTT. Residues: CASRGAQLNTGELFF.

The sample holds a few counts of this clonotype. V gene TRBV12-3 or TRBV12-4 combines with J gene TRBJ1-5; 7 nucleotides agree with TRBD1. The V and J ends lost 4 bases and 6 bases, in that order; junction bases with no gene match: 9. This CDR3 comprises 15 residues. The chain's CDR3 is CASSSTGEVGQPQHF. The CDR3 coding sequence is TGTGCCAGCAGTTCCACAGGGGAGGTCGGTCAGCCCCAGCATTTT.

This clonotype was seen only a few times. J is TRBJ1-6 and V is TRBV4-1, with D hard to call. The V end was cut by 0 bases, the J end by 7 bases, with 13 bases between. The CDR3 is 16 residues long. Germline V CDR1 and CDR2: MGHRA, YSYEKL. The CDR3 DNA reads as TGCGCCAGCAGCCAAGATGCCGGATATACGAATTCACCCCTCCACTTT. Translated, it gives CASSQDAGYTNSPLHF.

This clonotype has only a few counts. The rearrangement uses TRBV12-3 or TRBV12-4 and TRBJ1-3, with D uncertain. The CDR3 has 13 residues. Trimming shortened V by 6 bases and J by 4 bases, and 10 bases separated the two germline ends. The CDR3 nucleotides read TGTGCCAGCAGCTCTCACGGCGGAAACACCATATATTTT. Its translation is CASSSHGGNTIYF.

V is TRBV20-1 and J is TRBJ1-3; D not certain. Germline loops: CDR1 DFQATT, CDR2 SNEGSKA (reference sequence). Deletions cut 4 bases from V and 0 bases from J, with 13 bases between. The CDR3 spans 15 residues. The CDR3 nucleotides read TGCAGTGCTACTAGCACGGCAGGCTCTGGAAACACCATATATTTT. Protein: CSATSTAGSGNTIYF.